The next 15 T cell receptor beta chains were all read from a single sample in a study of cytomegalovirus exposure and HLA in healthy donors. The PCR was carried out with 60 Vbeta primers and 13 Jbeta primers. Assay: immunoSEQ multiplex PCR; the TCRdb copy retains only in-frame clones and omits some. The sample shows 180,000 or so clones, around 77% of them seen only once. Source material: PBMCs. The source of these receptors is a woman aged 25 to 45 in good health and CMV-seronegative.

V gene TRBV5-1 combines with J gene TRBJ2-7; possible D gene TRBD2, 5 bases. Trimming shortened V by 1 base and J by 5 bases, and 10 bases separated the two germline ends. Germline assignment: CDR1 SGHRS and CDR2 YFSETQ. The CDR3 extends over 13 amino acids. The CDR3 protein is CASSLSAGDEQYF. Written as DNA, the CDR3 is TGCGCCAGCAGCTTGAGTGCCGGGGACGAGCAGTACTTC.

V gene TRBV10-1 combines with J gene TRBJ1-3; D gene unclear. V lost 4 bases and J 0 bases, leaving 7 bases between the germline ends. Germline V CDR1 and CDR2: WNHNN, SYGVQD (reference sequence). The CDR3 consists of 14 residues. The CDR3 DNA reads TGCGCCAGCAGTGCAGGTCTCTCTGGAAACACCATATATTTT. It specifies CASSAGLSGNTIYF.

This chain links TRBV28 with TRBJ1-1, with D tentatively TRBD1 (5 bases). The CDR3 sequence is 14 residues long. Trimming removed 7 bases at V and 1 base at J, with 13 bases between. The germline V gene has CDR1 MDHEN and CDR2 SYDVKM. CDR3 region: CASIVGAANTEAFF. The DNA for the CDR3 is TGTGCCAGCATCGTAGGGGCCGCGAACACTGAAGCTTTCTTT.

CDR3 sequence reads: CATQTSGTGNEQFF. CDR3 DNA sequence: TGCGCCACCCAGACTAGCGGGACAGGGAATGAGCAGTTCTTC. The V call is TRBV5-1, the J call TRBJ2-1, with 11 bases matching TRBD2. After removal of 9 bases from V and 7 bases from J, the junction contained 9 bases not matched to a gene. Germline CDR1 is SGHRS and CDR2 is YFSETQ. CDR3 length equals 14 residues.

This clone was picked up a small number of times. V gene TRBV5-5 combines with J gene TRBJ1-2; D unresolved. This CDR3 is 13 amino acids long. CDR1 is SGHKS, CDR2 YYEKEE, per germline (reference sequence). The V end lost 3 bases, the J end lost 8 bases, and 14 bases lay between the germline ends. Here the CDR3 DNA reads TGTGCCAGCAGCTCCCCGGGGAGGGAAGGCTACACCTTC. It yields the protein CASSSPGREGYTF. Full variable domain (rest looked up from reference TRBV5-5 and TRBJ1-2): DAGVTQSPTHLIKTRGQQVTLRCSPISGHKSVSWYQQVLGQGPQFIFQYYEKEERGRGNFPDRFSARQFPNYSSELNVNALLLGDSALYLCASSSPGREGYTFGSGTRLTVV.

The chain combines TRBV7-8 with TRBJ1-1; 9 nucleotides agree with TRBD1. With 1 base clipped from V and 6 bases from J, the junction kept 9 bases outside the gene matches. The CDR3 is 16 residues long. Germline V CDR1 and CDR2: SGHVS, FQNEAQ. As DNA, the CDR3 is TGTGCCAGCAGCTTAGTTGCGGGACAGGGCGTTTCTGAAGCTTTCTTT. Protein sequence: CASSLVAGQGVSEAFF.

This chain links TRBV5-1 with TRBJ1-2, with D tentatively TRBD1 (6 bases). The V end was cut by 2 bases, the J end by 4 bases, with 9 bases between. This CDR3 contains 13 residues. The germline V gene has CDR1 SGHRS and CDR2 YFSETQ. CDR3 nucleotides: TGCGCCAGCAGCTTCAGGGGATCCTATGGCTACACCTTC. This sequence encodes CASSFRGSYGYTF.

The V gene is TRBV29-1, the J gene TRBJ2-1; 7 nucleotides agree with TRBD1. Germline V gene lookup returns CDR1 SQVTM and CDR2 ANQGSEA. Trimming at V came to 4 bases and at J to 0 bases, leaving 3 bases not matched to a gene. This CDR3 comprises 14 residues. DNA of the CDR3: TGCAGCGTTGCCCGACAGGGCTCCTACAATGAGCAGTTCTTC. This sequence encodes CSVARQGSYNEQFF.

The V and J genes are TRBV18 and TRBJ1-1, with 8 bases fitting TRBD1. After removal of 3 bases from V and 6 bases from J, the junction contained 9 bases not matched to a gene. From germline, CDR1 is KGHSH and CDR2 LQKENI. The CDR3 consists of 15 residues. The CDR3 loop is CASSPYGQGGAEAFF. The CDR3, as DNA: TGTGCCAGCTCACCCTATGGACAGGGTGGCGCTGAAGCTTTCTTT.

The gene calls are TRBV9 and TRBJ1-1, with D possibly matching TRBD1 (6 bases). Germline V gene sequence: CDR1 SGDLS, CDR2 YYNGEE. The CDR3 is made up of 15 amino acids. V lost 0 bases and J lost 3, with 12 bases in between. The CDR3 DNA follows: TGTGCCAGCAGCGTAGGAGGGACAACTTACACTGAAGCTTTCTTT. Translated, it gives CASSVGGTTYTEAFF.

V gene TRBV7-2 combines with J gene TRBJ1-4, with 7 bases matching TRBD1. Trimming took 5 bases from V and 5 from J; bases not matched to a gene: 5. This CDR3 is built from 14 residues. The germline CDR1 and CDR2 sequences are SGHTA and FQGNSA. The CDR3 DNA reads TGTGCCAGCAGCCGGGACAGCGACAATGAAAAACTGTTTTTT. Encoded protein: CASSRDSDNEKLFF.

CDR3 nucleotides: TGCAGCGTGGGGGACAGGGCTACCTACACTGAAGCTTTCTTT. This gives the protein CSVGDRATYTEAFF. The gene calls are TRBV29-1 and TRBJ1-1; 9 bases are a match to TRBD1. The CDR3 extends over 14 amino acids. Germline CDR1 is SQVTM and CDR2 is ANQGSEA. Unmatched junction bases numbered 8, after V lost 6 bases and J lost 3 bases. Combining the CDR3 with reference TRBV29-1 and TRBJ1-1 gives the whole variable domain SAVISQKPSRDICQRGTSLTIQCQVDSQVTMMFWYRQQPGQSLTLIATANQGSEATYESGFVIDKFPISRPNLTFSTLTVSNMSPEDSSIYLCSVGDRATYTEAFFGQGTRLTVV.

The chain combines TRBV6-6 with TRBJ2-1; D might be TRBD1 (6 bases). V was cut by 2 bases and J by 3 bases, with 11 bases left in between. Looked up from germline, CDR1 is MNHNY and CDR2 is SVGAGI (reference sequence). The length of the CDR3 is 15 residues. The CDR3 coding sequence is TGTGCCAGCAGTTACACAGGGACCTTCTACAATGAGCAGTTCTTC. Protein sequence: CASSYTGTFYNEQFF.

The chain employs TRBV7-2 and TRBJ2-2, with D possibly being TRBD2 (6 bases). Between the trimmed V and J ends, which lost 5 bases and 9 bases, there was a span of 13 bases. This CDR3 is built from 13 residues. The germline V gene has CDR1 SGHTA and CDR2 FQGNSA. CDR3 sequence reads: CASSHVGGWELFF. The CDR3 nucleotides read TGTGCCAGCAGCCACGTCGGGGGATGGGAGCTGTTTTTT.

This clone was counted between two and nine times. The V call is TRBV2, the J call TRBJ2-4; possibly TRBD1 for D (6 bases). The CDR3 runs 15 residues. Trimming took off 3 bases at V and 0 bases at J, with 9 bases between the two ends. Germline-derived CDR1 and CDR2 are SNHLY and FYNNEI. The chain's CDR3 is CASSDTGIAKNIQYF. DNA of the CDR3: TGTGCCAGCAGTGACACAGGGATAGCCAAAAACATTCAGTACTTC.